This T cell receptor (beta chain) originates from a study of cytotoxic CD8 clonotypes in ibrutinib-treated CLL. Using immunoSEQ multiplex PCR, the repertoire was profiled, and TCRdb retains in-frame clones only, with some absent. The table records about 200,000 clones, nearly 80% of them present only once. The germline V gene encodes CDR1 MRHNA and CDR2 SNTAGT. The CDR3 sequence is 15 residues long. Germline trimming cut 3 bases from V and 4 bases from J; bases unmatched to any gene: 4. Study-level findings and limits: Clonality rose at ibrutinib response and fell back toward baseline at progression.

On this clone itself: No antigen is known for it.

The sequence was obtained from a human donor with chronic lymphocytic leukemia. The sequencing used PBMCs, collected after 12 months of ibrutinib treatment. The chain employs TRBV6-4 and TRBJ2-5, with 11 bases matching TRBD1. For the CDR3, the DNA is TGTGCCAGCAGTGATCCGGACAGGGGGCGAGAGACCCAGTACTTC. Translated, it gives CASSDPDRGRETQYF.